This entry lists 15 T cell receptor beta chains sequenced from one sample in a study of CD8 T cells in ankylosing spondylitis (dated by TCRdb to the late 2010s). Library construction relied on 5' RACE. TCRdb lists the instrument as Illumina HiSeq 2500. TCRdb trimmed public reads at Q25 via fastp, called clones via MiXCR and kept in-frame beta chains. Here each entry gathers all rows of one CDR3 protein and keeps the most common genes and DNA. Counted in this sample were about 220,000 distinct CDR3 sequences; about a quarter of them appeared once. More than 6.5% of the sample rests with the top ten. Sequencing input: blood, either unsorted or a sorted T cell fraction (not recorded which). Source of these receptors: a male donor with ankylosing spondylitis or in good health (not recorded which).

The V gene is TRBV10-2, the J gene TRBJ2-5; 7 bases agree with TRBD1. V trimming: 6 bases; J trimming: 2 bases; junction bases outside the gene matches: 9. There are 15 residues in the CDR3. Germline V CDR1 and CDR2: WSHSY, SAAADI. CDR3 in amino acids: CASRDGQAVQETQYF. The DNA of the CDR3 is TGCGCCAGCAGGGACGGACAGGCGGTGCAAGAGACCCAGTACTTC.

This sequence joins TRBV6-1 and TRBJ1-2; D remains unclear. V was clipped by 6 bases and J by 3 bases, with 14 bases between them. This CDR3 region has 14 residues. Germline CDR1 MNHNS, CDR2 SASEGT. As DNA, the CDR3 is TGTGCCAGCAGGGGAGCGAACGGAGACTATGGCTACACCTTC. Encoded protein: CASRGANGDYGYTF.

This clonotype occurred a few times. The genes are TRBV29-1 and TRBJ1-1; D not certain. Germline V gene sequence: CDR1 SQVTM, CDR2 ANQGSEA. The V end lost 6 bases, the J end lost 0 bases, and 17 bases lay between the germline ends. The CDR3 covers 15 residues. CDR3 coding DNA: TGCAGCGTGTTCGACCAGGCAGTCATGAACACTGAAGCTTTCTTT. The encoded protein is CSVFDQAVMNTEAFF. Full variable domain (missing parts from reference TRBV29-1 and TRBJ1-1): SAVISQKPSRDICQRGTSLTIQCQVDSQVTMMFWYRQQPGQSLTLIATANQGSEATYESGFVIDKFPISRPNLTFSTLTVSNMSPEDSSIYLCSVFDQAVMNTEAFFGQGTRLTVV.

This clonotype was seen at least ten times. The chain employs TRBV2 and TRBJ2-7, with D tentatively TRBD1 (5 bases). The CDR3 loop spans 11 amino acids. Trimming took 7 bases from V and 6 from J, leaving 10 bases between them. Germline V CDR1 and CDR2: SNHLY, FYNNEI. This CDR3 is CASNRISEQYF. The CDR3 nucleotides are TGTGCCAGCAACAGGATTTCCGAGCAGTACTTC.

This clonotype was detected many times. The rearrangement uses TRBV4-1 and TRBJ1-1; the D gene is possibly TRBD1 (5 bases). The length of the CDR3 is 13 residues. CDR1 is MGHRA and CDR2 is YSYEKL in the germline V gene. The germline V and J ends were trimmed by 7 bases and 7 bases, with 16 bases remaining between them. For the CDR3, the DNA is TGCGCCAGCACCTCAGGGCAGCGGGATGAAGCTTTCTTT. Translation: CASTSGQRDEAFF.

The chain couples TRBV12-3 or TRBV12-4 to TRBJ1-2; D unresolved. The CDR3 covers 12 residues. The V end lost 7 bases, the J end lost 10 bases, and 16 bases lay between the germline ends. Here the CDR3 reads CASTLKAPYYTF. In nucleotides, the CDR3 is TGTGCCAGCACCCTGAAAGCCCCGTACTACACCTTC.

The J gene is TRBJ1-5, the V gene TRBV28; weak D call: TRBD1 (6 bases). From germline, CDR1 is MDHEN and CDR2 SYDVKM. There are 12 residues in the CDR3. Trimming removed 5 bases at V and 6 bases at J, with 8 bases between. CDR3 sequence reads: CASSTGLQPQHF. Written as DNA, the CDR3 is TGTGCCAGCAGTACAGGGCTTCAGCCCCAGCATTTT.

This clonotype has just a few counts. The CDR3: CSVEPSGKYNEQFF. Written as DNA, the CDR3 is TGCAGCGTTGAACCTAGCGGGAAATACAATGAGCAGTTCTTC. The chain links TRBV29-1 to TRBJ2-1, with 9 bases aligning to TRBD2. This CDR3 has 14 residues. The V segment lost 2 bases and the J segment 4 bases; nucleotides outside the gene matches: 3. The germline V gene has CDR1 SQVTM and CDR2 ANQGSEA.

This clonotype was seen only a few times. V and J are TRBV3-1 and TRBJ2-7, with D tentatively TRBD2 (5 bases). Trimming took 2 bases from V and 6 from J, leaving 8 bases between them. The CDR3 runs 12 residues. Germline V lookup: CDR1 LGHDT, CDR2 YNNKEL (reference sequence). CDR3 sequence reads: CASSQTEGEQYF. As DNA, the CDR3 is TGTGCCAGCAGCCAAACCGAGGGCGAGCAGTACTTC.

Note on this clonotype: A read error may produce the germline difference seen at one junction end. The V call is TRBV7-2, the J call TRBJ2-2; 7 nucleotides agree with TRBD1. The CDR3 is 15 amino acids. Germline-derived CDR1 and CDR2 are SGHTA and FQGNSA. The CDR3 spells CVSSLRQGNTGELFF. CDR3 DNA: TGTGTCAGCAGCCTGAGACAGGGTAACACCGGGGAGCTGTTTTTT.

This clonotype was counted ten times or more. This rearrangement joins TRBV29-1 to TRBJ2-7, with D tentatively TRBD1 or TRBD2 (6 bases each). V was cut by 3 bases and J by 0 bases, with 18 bases left in between. Germline V gene lookup returns CDR1 SQVTM and CDR2 ANQGSEA. The CDR3 covers 16 residues. In nucleotides, the CDR3 is TGCAGCGTTGAGAGTCAGGGGAGGAGCAGCTCCTACGAGCAGTACTTC. Translation gives CSVESQGRSSSYEQYF.

The V and J genes are TRBV27 and TRBJ1-2, with D possibly TRBD1 on 5 matching bases. Germline assignment: CDR1 MNHEY and CDR2 SMNVEV (reference sequence). The germline V and J ends were trimmed by 11 bases and 3 bases, with 16 bases remaining between them. This CDR3 spans 13 amino acids. CDR3 bases: TGTGCCGGACCCAGGGAGGAGGACTATGGCTACACCTTC. This codes for CAGPREEDYGYTF.

This clonotype was observed at least ten times. The chain couples TRBV24-1 to TRBJ2-5; 10 bases fit TRBD2. Unmatched junction bases numbered 2, after V lost 6 bases and J lost 5 bases. The CDR3 sequence is 13 residues long. CDR1 KGHDR and CDR2 SFDVKD come from the germline V gene. CDR3 DNA sequence: TGTGCCACCAGTACTAGCGGGATCGAGACCCAGTACTTC. This encodes CATSTSGIETQYF.

A word on this clonotype: One base away lies a much larger clone, so this may be a sequencing read error. J is TRBJ2-7 and V is TRBV10-3, with D possibly TRBD1 on 6 matching bases. V lost 3 bases to trimming and J lost 2 bases, with 17 bases between them. Germline assignment: CDR1 ENHRY and CDR2 SYGVKD. The CDR3 runs to 16 residues. The CDR3 sequence is CAISDSFRGKTYEQYF. CDR3 sequence (DNA): TGTGCCATCAGTGACTCCTTTAGGGGGAAGACCTACGAGCAGTACTTC.

V gene TRBV29-1 combines with J gene TRBJ2-7; 7 nucleotides align to TRBD2. V lost 6 bases, J lost 1 base, and 6 bases stayed unmatched. Germline CDR1 SQVTM, CDR2 ANQGSEA. This CDR3 contains 13 residues. The CDR3 DNA reads TGCAGCGTGGGGACTAACCCTTCCTACGAGCAGTACTTC. Its protein product is CSVGTNPSYEQYF.